The present TCR beta chain was sequenced within a study of naive CD8 T cells in extremely preterm neonates. Notes on this clone: As yet, its antigen is unknown.

Samples were taken at extremely preterm deliveries at roughly 22-28 weeks of gestation. Study observations and caveats: Relative to older groups, preterm infants had shorter, less trimmed CDR3s with fewer N additions.

Data came from immunoSEQ multiplex PCR; TCRdb stores just in-frame clones and leaves some out. The table lists 20,000 or so clones, roughly 88% of them singletons. The CDR3 spans 12 residues. Germline CDR1 SGHTA, CDR2 FQGNSA. V was pared by 6 bases and J by 1 base, with 6 bases between. The sequenced material came from naive CD8+ T cells from cord blood. J is TRBJ2-5 and V is TRBV7-2; D may be TRBD1 (5 bases). The TCR was taken from a boy who was born preterm. The CDR3 loop reads CASSQGQETQYF. In DNA form, the CDR3 reads TGTGCCAGCAGTCAGGGCCAAGAGACCCAGTACTTC.